This record looks at one TCR beta chain sequence and its context. Its specificity is unknown. This record comes from a study of cytomegalovirus exposure and HLA in healthy donors. Germline assignment: CDR1 SGHAT and CDR2 FQNNGV. CDR3 length equals 16 residues. Trimming left V 2 bases short and J 1 base short, with 14 bases between. General observations from the study: Three chains tied to CMV proved CMV antigen-specific in vitro. Reports indicated that the classifier achieved high specificity and sensitivity in diagnosing cytomegalovirus status.

Clones were read by immunoSEQ multiplex PCR, and TCRdb kept only the in-frame ones, dropping some. The table records some 140,000 clones, just under 85% of them present only once. Sequencing used PBMCs. The receptor was derived from a man aged 25-45 years in good health and CMV-seropositive. The chain has TRBV11-2 and TRBJ1-1, with D possibly TRBD1 on 5 matching bases. The CDR3 region has the DNA TGTGCCAGCAGCTTACCTCCTCCAGACAGGAACACTGAAGCTTTCTTT. Translated, it gives CASSLPPPDRNTEAFF.